This entry features one T cell receptor beta chain sequence. Its antigen is still unknown. These data come from a study of monozygotic twins with inflammatory bowel disease. Regarding the study as a whole: IBD patients had lower TCRbeta diversity (inverse Simpson) than healthy co-twins. For repertoire similarity, concordant twins did not differ from discordant twins, possibly because power was limited.

TCRdb reprocessed the 5' RACE reads and stores each CDR3 protein as one record, lacking DNA. Its table lists a few hundred thousand distinct CDR3 sequences. The CDR3 length is 12 residues. In germline, CDR1 is MGHDK, CDR2 SYGVNS. The sequenced sample was blood. The genes are TRBV25-1 and TRBJ2-4; TCRdb's assignment of TRBD1 cannot be checked, as there is no DNA. This TCR came from a human donor with ulcerative colitis or Crohn's disease, or a healthy co-twin of an affected twin (not recorded which). CDR3: CASSPGTNIQYF.